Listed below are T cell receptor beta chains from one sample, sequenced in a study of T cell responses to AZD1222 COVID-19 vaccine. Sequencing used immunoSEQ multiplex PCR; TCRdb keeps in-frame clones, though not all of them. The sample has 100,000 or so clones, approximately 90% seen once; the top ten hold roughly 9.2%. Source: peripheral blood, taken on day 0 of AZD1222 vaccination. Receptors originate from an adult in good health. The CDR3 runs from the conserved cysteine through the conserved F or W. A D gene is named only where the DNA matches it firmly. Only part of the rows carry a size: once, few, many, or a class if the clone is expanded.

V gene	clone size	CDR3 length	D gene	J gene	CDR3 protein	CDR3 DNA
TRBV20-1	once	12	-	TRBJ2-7	CSASGQGGEQYF	TGCAGTGCTAGTGGGCAAGGGGGCGAGCAGTACTTC
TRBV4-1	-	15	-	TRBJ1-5	CASSQGSAPGQPQHF	TGCGCCAGCAGCCAAGGTTCAGCCCCCGGTCAGCCCCAGCATTTT
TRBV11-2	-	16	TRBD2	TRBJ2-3	CASSSRTSGIVNTQYF	TGTGCCAGCAGCTCAAGGACTAGCGGGATCGTAAATACGCAGTATTTT
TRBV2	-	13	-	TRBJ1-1	CASSPDLNTEAFF	TGTGCCAGCAGCCCAGATTTGAACACTGAAGCTTTCTTT
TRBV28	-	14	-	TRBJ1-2	CASSKQGGIYGYTF	TGTGCCAGCAGTAAACAGGGTGGGATCTATGGCTACACCTTC
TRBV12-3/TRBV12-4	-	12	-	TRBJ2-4	CASSLPKNIQYF	TGTGCCAGCAGCCTTCCCAAAAACATTCAGTACTTC
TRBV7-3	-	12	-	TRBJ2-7	CASSLGGSEQYF	TGTGCCAGCAGCCTGGGGGGTTCCGAGCAGTACTTC
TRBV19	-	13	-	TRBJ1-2	CASSDGLNYGYTF	TGTGCCAGTAGTGACGGGCTTAACTATGGCTACACCTTC
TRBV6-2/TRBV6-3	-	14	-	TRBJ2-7	CASSPPYPSYEQYF	TGTGCCAGCAGCCCTCCCTACCCCTCCTACGAGCAGTACTTC
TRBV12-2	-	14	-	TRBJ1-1	CASRSPGGLLEAFF	TGTGCAAGTCGCTCCCCAGGGGGGCTGCTTGAAGCTTTCTTT
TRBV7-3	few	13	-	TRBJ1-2	CASSSDTNYGYTF	TGTGCCAGCAGCTCCGACACAAACTATGGCTACACCTTC
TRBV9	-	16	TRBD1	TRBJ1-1	CASSVEAGGWNTEAFF	TGTGCCAGCAGCGTAGAGGCAGGGGGCTGGAACACTGAAGCTTTCTTT
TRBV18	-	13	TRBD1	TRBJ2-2	CGTGTANTGELFF	TGTGGCACCGGGACAGCAAACACCGGGGAGCTGTTTTTT
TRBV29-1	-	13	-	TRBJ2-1	CSVPGVSYNEQFF	TGCAGCGTTCCGGGGGTCTCCTACAATGAGCAGTTCTTC
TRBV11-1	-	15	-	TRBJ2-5	CASSLGGIAEETQYF	TGTGCCAGCAGCTTAGGAGGGATAGCAGAAGAGACCCAGTACTTC
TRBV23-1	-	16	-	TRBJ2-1	CASSQSGGFSYNEQFF	TGCGCCAGCAGTCAATCCGGAGGGTTCTCCTACAATGAGCAGTTCTTC
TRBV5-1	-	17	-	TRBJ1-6	CASSLMSQGAYNSPLHF	TGCGCCAGCAGCTTAATGTCACAGGGCGCCTATAATTCACCCCTCCACTTT
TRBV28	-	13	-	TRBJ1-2	CASNLGTDNGYTF	TGTGCCAGCAATCTCGGGACTGATAATGGCTACACCTTC
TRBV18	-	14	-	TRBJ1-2	CASSPGRINYGYTF	TGTGCCAGCTCTCCCGGACGGATTAACTATGGCTACACCTTC
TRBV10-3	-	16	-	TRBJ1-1	CAISRGQQAGGTEAFF	TGTGCCATCAGTAGGGGACAACAGGCTGGCGGCACTGAAGCTTTCTTT
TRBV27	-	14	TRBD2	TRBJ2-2	CASSLAGANGELFF	TGTGCCAGCAGCTTAGCGGGAGCGAACGGGGAGCTGTTTTTT
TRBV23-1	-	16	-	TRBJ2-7	CASSQSKKGYADEQYF	TGCGCCAGCAGTCAATCGAAAAAAGGGTACGCCGACGAGCAGTACTTC
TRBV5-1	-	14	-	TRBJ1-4	CASSSGPTNEKLFF	TGCGCCAGCAGCTCGGGGCCAACTAATGAAAAACTGTTTTTT
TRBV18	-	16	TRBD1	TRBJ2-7	CASSPLTPDRAYEQYF	TGTGCCAGCTCACCACTTACACCGGACAGGGCCTACGAGCAGTACTTC
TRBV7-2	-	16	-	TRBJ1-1	CASSERFKAPGTEAFF	TGTGCCAGCAGCGAGCGGTTTAAGGCGCCGGGCACTGAAGCTTTCTTT
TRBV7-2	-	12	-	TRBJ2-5	CASSLDLLTQYF	TGTGCCAGCAGCTTGGACCTTCTGACCCAGTACTTC
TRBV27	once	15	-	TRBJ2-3	CASSLTVTSTDTQYF	TGTGCCAGCAGTTTAACAGTAACTAGCACAGATACGCAGTATTTT
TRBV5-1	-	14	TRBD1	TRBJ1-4	CASSSQGANEKLFF	TGCGCCAGCAGCTCGCAGGGGGCAAATGAAAAACTGTTTTTT
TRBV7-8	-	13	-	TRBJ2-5	CASSLGPQETQYF	TGTGCCAGCAGCTTAGGCCCTCAAGAGACCCAGTACTTC
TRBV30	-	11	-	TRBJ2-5	CAWSSRETQYF	TGTGCCTGGAGTAGCCGGGAGACCCAGTACTTC